A selection of T cell receptor beta chains follows, all from one sample in a study of blood T cell repertoires in COVID-19. Some clones are missing from TCRdb's copy, which holds only in-frame ones; the method was immunoSEQ multiplex PCR. The data contain nearly 350,000 clones, more than 75% of them seen just once; the ten biggest clones take up about 3.5%. Sequenced material: peripheral blood. Receptor source: a woman under 30 who had recovered from COVID-19. Each CDR3 is given with its conserved first and last residue. D genes are given only for firm matches. Size is stated for part of the rows, as once, few or many counts, or as a class when the clone is expanded.

clone_size	d_call	v_call	j_call	cdr3_nt	cdr3_aa
-	-	TRBV2	TRBJ1-3	TGTGCCAGCGGAGGGGCTGGAAACACCATATATTTT	CASGGAGNTIYF
-	-	TRBV25-1	TRBJ2-5	TGTGCCAGCAGTTGGGTGCGGGAGACCCAGTACTTC	CASSWVRETQYF
-	-	TRBV11-2	TRBJ1-2	TGTGCCAGCAGTCCAGGGTCCGGCTACACCTTC	CASSPGSGYTF
-	-	TRBV4-3	TRBJ1-1	TGCGCCAGCAGCCAAGACGGTCAGGAGGGCACTGAAGCTTTCTTT	CASSQDGQEGTEAFF
-	-	TRBV6-5	TRBJ2-1	TGTGCCAGCAGTTACTTTACCTACAATGAGCAGTTCTTC	CASSYFTYNEQFF
-	TRBD2	TRBV7-9	TRBJ2-3	TGTGCCAGCAGCTTAGCTATAGCGGGAAAAAGCACAGATACGCAGTATTTT	CASSLAIAGKSTDTQYF
-	TRBD2	TRBV24-1	TRBJ2-3	TGTGCCACCAGTCTAAGCGGGAACACAGATACGCAGTATTTT	CATSLSGNTDTQYF
-	TRBD2	TRBV30	TRBJ2-5	TGTGCCTGGAGTTTTAGGAGTAGCGGGAGCCGGAGTGAGACCCAGTACTTC	CAWSFRSSGSRSETQYF
-	-	TRBV21-1	TRBJ2-2	TGTGCCAGCAGTTATGGGACAGGGGGCACCGGGGAGCTGTTTTTT	CASSYGTGGTGELFF
-	TRBD1	TRBV24-1	TRBJ1-2	TGTGCCACCAGTGGGGGGATAGGGGGCGACTATGGCTACACCTTC	CATSGGIGGDYGYTF
-	TRBD2	TRBV18	TRBJ2-1	TGTGCCAGCTCACTAATACCTAGGACTAGCGGGAGCTCCTACAATGAGCAGTTCTTC	CASSLIPRTSGSSYNEQFF
-	-	TRBV6-4	TRBJ2-3	TGTGCCAGCAGTGACCACAGGAGGGCAGATACGCAGTATTTT	CASSDHRRADTQYF
-	-	TRBV13	TRBJ2-1	TGTGCCAGCAGCTCCATAACAGCGGGCGATGAGCAGTTCTTC	CASSSITAGDEQFF
-	-	TRBV6-5	TRBJ1-1	TGTGCCAGCATCGGCAGGGTAGAAGCTTTCTTT	CASIGRVEAFF
-	-	TRBV7-8	TRBJ1-3	TGTGCCAGCACCTACAGGGAGATCTCTGGAAACACCATATATTTT	CASTYREISGNTIYF
-	TRBD2	TRBV9	TRBJ2-3	TGTGCCAGCAGCGTAGGCGGGGGAAGGGCTAGCACAGATACGCAGTATTTT	CASSVGGGRASTDTQYF
-	-	TRBV10-1	TRBJ1-3	TGCGCCAGCAGGGCCAACTCTGGAAACACCATATATTTT	CASRANSGNTIYF
-	-	TRBV7-2	TRBJ1-2	TGTGCCAGCAGCTTAACAGGGACATCAGGCGGCTACACCTTC	CASSLTGTSGGYTF
-	TRBD2	TRBV25-1	TRBJ2-3	TGTGCCAGCAGTGCCTTCGGCGGGGGGTTCATTGACACGCAGTATTTT	CASSAFGGGFIDTQYF
-	-	TRBV19	TRBJ2-3	TGTGCCACCAGGGGACCACCCGCAGATACGCAGTATTTT	CATRGPPADTQYF
-	TRBD2	TRBV14	TRBJ2-3	TGTGCCAGCAGCCATATAGCGGGAGGTGGAGATACGCAGTATTTT	CASSHIAGGGDTQYF
few	-	TRBV12-3/TRBV12-4	TRBJ1-1	TGTGCCAGCAGTTTCGACACTGAAGCTTTCTTT	CASSFDTEAFF
-	-	TRBV12-3/TRBV12-4	TRBJ1-1	TGTGCCAGCAGTTTTATACAGAACACTGAAGCTTTCTTT	CASSFIQNTEAFF
few	TRBD1	TRBV29-1	TRBJ1-1	TGCAGCGTCGTCCCGGGACAGGCGAACACTGAAGCTTTCTTT	CSVVPGQANTEAFF
-	TRBD1	TRBV24-1	TRBJ1-5	TGTGCCACCAGTGACGCGGACAGGGATTACCGTCAGCCCCAGCATTTT	CATSDADRDYRQPQHF
once	TRBD1	TRBV29-1	TRBJ1-2	TGCAGCGTTGACGGCAGGGGGAGCGGCTACACCTTC	CSVDGRGSGYTF
-	-	TRBV7-8	TRBJ1-1	TGTGCCAGCAGCCCGCCGGCGGAGAGGAACACTGAAGCTTTCTTT	CASSPPAERNTEAFF
-	-	TRBV18	TRBJ1-4	TGTGCCAGCTCACCGAATAGGGAGGGTGAAAAACTGTTTTTT	CASSPNREGEKLFF
-	-	TRBV10-2	TRBJ2-2	TGCGCCAGCAGGCCAGGAGCGGTAGGGTTCGCGGGCACCGGGGAGCTGTTTTTT	CASRPGAVGFAGTGELFF
once	-	TRBV2	TRBJ2-2	TGTGCCAGCAGTGAAGGGCGGAGGAGAGGGGAGCTGTTTTTT	CASSEGRRRGELFF
-	TRBD1	TRBV6-2/TRBV6-3	TRBJ1-2	TGTGCCAGCAGTCCGCCGGGACAGGGATGGGGCTACACCTTC	CASSPPGQGWGYTF
once	TRBD2	TRBV6-5	TRBJ2-1	TGTGCCAGCAGCCAGATTAGGCGGGAGTCTAATGAGCAGTTCTTC	CASSQIRRESNEQFF
-	TRBD1	TRBV7-9	TRBJ1-6	TGTGCCAGTCGTGGACAGGGATTTAATTCACCCCTCCACTTT	CASRGQGFNSPLHF
-	-	TRBV14	TRBJ2-3	TGTGCCAGCAGCCAAGAAGGCGGGGTCACAGATACGCAGTATTTT	CASSQEGGVTDTQYF
-	TRBD1	TRBV6-5	TRBJ2-4	TGTGCCAGCAGTTACAGCGGCAGGGGGGCCAAAAACATTCAGTACTTC	CASSYSGRGAKNIQYF
-	TRBD1	TRBV2	TRBJ2-5	TGTGCCAGCAGGGACAGGGGTCGGTCCCAGTACTTC	CASRDRGRSQYF
-	TRBD1	TRBV9	TRBJ2-1	TGTGCCAGCAGCGTCGTTGGACAGGGGTCTTACAATGAGCAGTTCTTC	CASSVVGQGSYNEQFF
-	TRBD2	TRBV19	TRBJ2-5	TGTGCCAGTAGTGTATTAGCGGGAGGGTACCAAGAGACCCAGTACTTC	CASSVLAGGYQETQYF
-	TRBD2	TRBV5-8	TRBJ2-5	TGTGCCAGCAGCTGGCCCTGGGGGACTAGCGGGAGTCGGCAAGAGACCCAGTACTTC	CASSWPWGTSGSRQETQYF
-	TRBD2	TRBV27	TRBJ2-1	TGTGCCAGCAGACAATCACTAGCGGGAGCCAATGAGCAGTTCTTC	CASRQSLAGANEQFF
-	TRBD1	TRBV7-9	TRBJ1-1	TGTGCCAGCAGCTTATCGACAGGGGGTAGCGGCACTGAAGCTTTCTTT	CASSLSTGGSGTEAFF
many	TRBD1	TRBV9	TRBJ1-6	TGTGCCAGCAGCCCGGCGGGACAGGGGAATTCACCCCTCCACTTT	CASSPAGQGNSPLHF
-	TRBD2	TRBV3-1/TRBV3-2	TRBJ2-4	TGTGCCAGCAGCCAAGAAATAGCGGGAGTGGGTCTAGCCAAAAACATTCAGTACTTC	CASSQEIAGVGLAKNIQYF
-	-	TRBV4-1	TRBJ1-2	TGCGCCAGCAGCCTTCCCGGGGGGGGTCGTGGCTACACCTTC	CASSLPGGGRGYTF
once	-	TRBV5-1	TRBJ1-1	TGCGCCAGCAGTTCAGGACAGTTGAACACTGAAGCTTTCTTT	CASSSGQLNTEAFF